This T cell receptor (beta chain) is drawn from a study of regulatory T cells in long-lasting Graves disease (dated by TCRdb to 2020 to 2022). Notes on the research overall: Persistent Graves' disease meant more than 5 years of antithyroid drug treatment with TSH receptor autoantibodies that stayed positive. On average, persistent Graves' disease patients in the clinical cohort had been on antithyroid drugs for approximately ten years. Persistent Graves' disease patients were compared with newly diagnosed Graves' disease patients by peripheral blood TCR sequencing and RNA sequencing. The study was registered as a clinical trial and conducted in China. TCR sequencing covered 13 persistent and approximately 20 newly diagnosed Graves' disease patients, 33 samples in total. Results the study describes overall, beyond this receptor: Compared with newly diagnosed patients, patients with persistent Graves' disease had lower TCR Shannon entropy and fewer highly expanded clones, which suggests clonal expansion. Persistent patients shared more public clonotypes among themselves (around 2,800) than newly diagnosed patients did (approximately 900). Because the primary lesion, thyroid tissue, could not be accessed, the study looked at peripheral blood alone. Persistent disease showed preferential use of TRBV28, TRBJ1-2 and TRBJ2-5, whereas newly diagnosed disease favored TRBV20-1 and TRBJ2-1. The authors acknowledged the small sample size as a limitation that may reduce accuracy. Sequencing and analysis were restricted to the TCR beta chain.

The time point label corresponds to: persistent/refractory GD, antithyroid drugs over 5 years with positive TRAb. RNA was extracted from PBMCs in TRIzol for both TCR sequencing and RNA sequencing. Graves' disease was diagnosed according to American Thyroid Association guidelines. Patients for the study were recruited at an endocrinology department in Xi'an, China. Each patient gave approximately 9.7 milliliters of peripheral blood, collected in an EDTA anticoagulant tube. Ficoll Paque Plus density gradient separation was used to isolate PBMCs, and no further T cell sorting was done. An Agilent 2100 Bioanalyzer and agarose gel were used to assess RNA quality, and a NanoDrop 2000 was used to measure RNA concentration. Receptor amplification or capture employed multiplex PCR. Sequencing took place on an Illumina HiSeq 4000. To build TCR beta libraries, CDR3 regions were amplified by Arm-PCR using iRepertoire HTBI primers. Gel purification was performed on PCR products prior to sequencing. Processing in the source paper ran as follows. A total of fewer than 80 TRBV and about 13 TRBJ segments were identified across samples and were used for gene usage analysis of CDR3 amino acid clonotypes. COPE and FqMerger were used to merge the filtered high-quality paired reads into contigs. BLAST was used to align contigs to IMGT TRBV, TRBD and TRBJ reference genes, with CDR3 defined following IMGT. Clonotypes above 0.1% frequency were classified as highly expanded clones. Shannon entropy served as the measure of repertoire diversity, while the Gini coefficient captured V-J evenness. Public clonotypes were defined as clonotypes shared by more than one individual. TCRdb passed the public sequencing reads through fastp at Q25 and MiXCR, retaining productive beta sequences. Rows merge per CDR3 protein into single entries with the most common DNA and genes. These V and J calls rely on TCRdb rather than the paper's analysis. In this sample the table shows roughly 400,000 distinct CDR3 sequences, about 20% of which occur a single time. The top ten clones comprise around 20% of the sample.

Ten or more counts support this clonotype. The specificity of this receptor is unknown. The input lacks base qualities; no much larger clone sits a single base away. CDR1 and CDR2 (MNHNS, SASEGT) derive from the germline V gene. The CDR3 runs 15 residues from the cysteine to the phenylalanine. CDR3 DNA only is kept here, 45 bases in frame from base 1. V gives up 6 bases and J gives up 0 bases, and the segment between their germline ends measures 15 bases. The specimen comprised peripheral blood mononuclear cells (PBMCs), sampled when the disease was refractory, from a patient treated with antithyroid drugs. The source is a female donor with Graves disease. The receptor chain draws on TRBV6-1 and TRBJ2-7, with the D call perhaps TRBD1 or TRBD2, each one matching 5 bases. CDR3 region: CASRSTSGSSYEQYF. The nucleotide sequence reads as follows: TGTGCCAGCAGATCCACCTCAGGGAGCTCCTACGAGCAGTACTTC.